This T cell receptor beta chain was identified during a study of T cells in Graves' hyperthyroidism and ophthalmopathy. Points from the study as a whole: Before onset, by a median of 6.5 months, the model predicted ophthalmopathy. The blood repertoire included most of the expanded thyroid clonotypes above 0.001.

Amplification yielded TCR beta CDR3 regions, with RNA transcripts as the source. HTBI primers were employed in a first-round RT-PCR of the TCR CDR3. TCRdb re-analysed the multiplex PCR reads in MiXCR, keeping a single row per CDR3 protein. This table has under 800,000 distinct CDR3 sequences, 14% appearing once. The authors deemed Graves' hyperthyroidism stable absent ophthalmopathy progression within 18 months. The ends lost 6 bases at V and 3 bases at J; junction bases unmatched: 17. Germline V CDR1 and CDR2: SGHTA, FQGNSA. CDR3 length: 17 residues. This clonotype was counted ten times or more. Its antigen is unidentified.

The chain couples TRBV7-2 to TRBJ2-7, with 7 bases lining up with TRBD2. Input material: blood. The receptor comes from a young woman with Graves' hyperthyroidism. The CDR3 loop is CASRKGVIAGASYEQYF. In DNA form, the CDR3 reads TGTGCCAGCAGAAAAGGGGTCATTGCGGGAGCCAGCTACGAGCAGTACTTC.